This T cell receptor (beta chain) was sequenced in a study of blood T cell repertoires in COVID-19. Study-wide background: Spain, Italy and the United States supplied samples that represented acute and convalescent COVID-19. The cDNA or gDNA used as material had been derived from T cells, B-cell-depleted T cells, or PBMCs.

V shed 5 bases and J shed 4 bases, with 11 bases lying between them. This CDR3 contains 14 residues. Germline CDR1 and CDR2: SEHNR and FQNEAQ (reference sequence). TCRdb's table, derived via immunoSEQ multiplex PCR, lists solely in-frame clones and lacks some. In the table there are about 120,000 clones, roughly nine tenths of which are singletons. The TCR originated in a man aged 35-49 years with acute or convalescent COVID-19. Sequenced: peripheral blood. The chain links TRBV7-9 to TRBJ1-4; D is possibly TRBD1 (5 bases). The CDR3 region is CASSIDSYNEKLFF. CDR3 bases: TGTGCCAGCAGCATAGACAGTTATAATGAAAAACTGTTTTTT.